Listed here are 31 T cell receptor beta chains from one sample, sequenced in a study of identical twins. TCRdb independently ran MiXCR on the 5' RACE reads; one entry per CDR3 protein. The sample shows approximately 94,000 distinct CDR3 sequences, about 6.1% of them seen only once. The specimen sequenced was memory T cells sorted from blood. The receptor source for this set is a woman in her 50s in good health.

In its sample, this clonotype was seen many times. J is TRBJ2-7 and V is TRBV5-1; 8 positions agree with TRBD2. V was pared by 5 bases and J by 1 base, with 11 bases of the junction left unmatched. The CDR3 totals 16 residues. Looked up from germline, CDR1 is SGHRS and CDR2 is YFSETQ. The CDR3 nucleotides are TGCGCCAGCAGTCGCGAAACCGGGACTAGTTCCTACGAGCAGTACTTC. This gives the protein CASSRETGTSSYEQYF.

In its sample, this clonotype was seen many times. The gene calls are TRBV14 and TRBJ2-5, with D maybe TRBD2 (5 bases). The CDR3 runs to 12 residues. CDR1 and CDR2 from the germline V gene are SGHDN and FVKESK. Trimming stripped 1 base from V and 8 bases from J, with 8 bases between. CDR3 loop: CASSQVEATQYF. The CDR3 DNA reads as TGTGCCAGCAGCCAAGTGGAGGCTACCCAGTACTTC.

This clonotype occurred many times. This sequence joins TRBV11-2 and TRBJ1-1; D ambiguous. Germline V gene sequence: CDR1 SGHAT, CDR2 FQNNGV. The CDR3 is 12 amino acids. Trimming removed 4 bases from V and 3 bases from J, with 6 bases in between. For the CDR3, the DNA is TGTGCCAGCAGCTCGTTTTACACTGAAGCTTTCTTT. Amino acid sequence: CASSSFYTEAFF.

At least ten counts were recorded for this clonotype. The V and J genes are TRBV12-3 or TRBV12-4 and TRBJ1-2, with a weak D call TRBD1 (6 bases). V lost 5 bases to trimming and J lost 4 bases, with 11 bases between them. The CDR3 covers 13 residues. In DNA, the CDR3 is TGTGCCAGCAGTCCCCAGGGGATCTATGGCTACACCTTC. It is translated as CASSPQGIYGYTF.

The CDR3 bases are TGTGCCAGCGCAAACACGGGGCGCTATGGCTACACCTTC. It translates to CASANTGRYGYTF. J is TRBJ1-2 and V is TRBV27, with a possible D match to TRBD1 (5 bases). V was clipped by 8 bases and J by 4 bases, with 14 bases between them. This CDR3 region has 13 residues. Germline CDR1 reads MNHEY; CDR2 reads SMNVEV (reference sequence).

This clonotype has a count of ten or more. CDR3 nucleotides: TGCAGTGCTAGAACCGGACTAGCGGGGAGCACAGATACGCAGTATTTT. Residues: CSARTGLAGSTDTQYF. This chain links TRBV20-1 with TRBJ2-3; 12 bases align to TRBD2. The J segment lost 0 bases and the V segment lost 2 bases, leaving 3 bases of the junction unmatched. In germline, CDR1 is DFQATT, CDR2 SNEGSKA (reference sequence). This CDR3 has 16 amino acids.

The table lists this clonotype with many counts. V and J are TRBV24-1 and TRBJ2-1, with D uncertain. Trimming removed 8 bases from V and 2 bases from J, with 9 bases in between. Per the germline V gene, CDR1 is KGHDR and CDR2 is SFDVKD. The CDR3 is made up of 13 amino acids. CDR3 bases: TGTGCCACCACGGGCCGAACCTACAATGAGCAGTTCTTC. Translated: CATTGRTYNEQFF.

This clonotype has more than one count but fewer than ten. The chain links TRBV19 to TRBJ2-3, with D uncertain. Germline V gene data show CDR1 as LNHDA and CDR2 as SQIVND (reference sequence). CDR3 size: 16 residues. Trimming left V 3 bases short and J 0 bases short, with 13 bases between. The CDR3, as DNA: TGTGCCAGTAGTATGGACCAGGTCACTAGCACAGATACGCAGTATTTT. Translation: CASSMDQVTSTDTQYF.

This clonotype came up many times. The chain is built from TRBV24-1 and TRBJ2-3; 7 nucleotides match TRBD2. The CDR3 is 16 residues long. CDR1 KGHDR and CDR2 SFDVKD come from the germline V gene. The V gene end was trimmed by 1 base and the J gene end by 6 bases; junction bases not matched to a gene: 9. The CDR3: CATSDFASGGADTQYF. CDR3 nucleotide sequence: TGTGCCACCAGTGATTTTGCTAGCGGAGGAGCGGATACGCAGTATTTT.

This clonotype occurred many times. This chain links TRBV7-9 with TRBJ1-2; 7 bases agree with TRBD1. V lost 0 bases and J lost 3; bases outside the gene matches: 19. Germline V gene sequence: CDR1 SEHNR, CDR2 FQNEAQ (reference sequence). CDR3 length: 20 residues. CDR3 nucleotide sequence: TGTGCCAGCAGCTTAGCGAGGGGCCCCAGGGGGGGTGCATCGGACTATGGCTACACCTTC. Protein sequence: CASSLARGPRGGASDYGYTF.

The chain employs TRBV19 and TRBJ1-5; 9 bases line up with TRBD1. Germline V gene data show CDR1 as LNHDA and CDR2 as SQIVND (reference sequence). CDR3 length: 13 residues. The V segment lost 7 bases and the J segment 4 bases; nucleotides outside the gene matches: 2. The CDR3 DNA sequence: TGTGCCAGTAACAGGGGGCTAAATCAGCCCCAGCATTTT. It yields the protein CASNRGLNQPQHF.

This clonotype was seen at least ten times. The CDR3 nucleotides are TGCAGCGCCCCGGGACAGGAGTTTTGGGGTGAGCAGTTCTTC. Translated, it gives CSAPGQEFWGEQFF. J is TRBJ2-1 and V is TRBV29-1; 8 bases agree with TRBD1. Unmatched junction bases numbered 14, after V lost 7 bases and J lost 9 bases. The CDR3 consists of 14 residues. In germline, CDR1 is SQVTM, CDR2 ANQGSEA.

V gene TRBV19 combines with J gene TRBJ2-3; TRBD2 matches at 7 bases. The CDR3 contains 14 residues. J lost 5 bases, V lost 9 bases, and 11 bases had no gene match. The V gene's germline CDR1 is LNHDA and CDR2 SQIVND (reference sequence). The CDR3 nucleotides are TGTGCCAGCAGCTTTCCGGGGGGAGGAGATACGCAGTATTTT. It translates to CASSFPGGGDTQYF.

This clonotype occurred many times. The chain joins TRBV29-1 to TRBJ2-3; D may correspond to TRBD1 or TRBD2 (5 bases each). The CDR3 runs 13 residues. Germline CDR1 and CDR2: SQVTM and ANQGSEA. V lost 6 bases to trimming and J lost 4 bases, with 14 bases between them. CDR3 DNA sequence: TGCAGCGTCAACCCCTGGGGGTCAGATACGCAGTATTTT. Protein: CSVNPWGSDTQYF.

In this sample, this clonotype turned up many times. This sequence joins TRBV20-1 and TRBJ1-3, with TRBD1 matching 8 bases. Germline values: CDR1 DFQATT, CDR2 SNEGSKA (reference sequence). This CDR3 comprises 20 residues. V lost 1 base to trimming and J lost 0 bases; unmatched junction nucleotides: 17. This chain's CDR3 is CSARGPWGSGGRDSGNTIYF. CDR3 bases: TGCAGTGCTAGAGGTCCTTGGGGGTCAGGGGGCCGTGACTCTGGAAACACCATATATTTT.

The table lists this clonotype with many counts. The chain has TRBV3-1 and TRBJ2-1; D possibly corresponds to TRBD2 (5 bases). The CDR3 runs to 13 residues. V gave up 4 bases and J gave up 7 bases, with 11 bases separating them. Germline assignment: CDR1 LGHDT and CDR2 YNNKEL (reference sequence). The CDR3 coding sequence is TGTGCCAGCAGCCGGATGGGCGGGAATGAGCAGTTCTTC. Its translation is CASSRMGGNEQFF.

This clonotype was found many times. The chain employs TRBV6-5 and TRBJ2-1, with TRBD2 matching over 12 bases. The CDR3 sequence is 14 residues long. The V gene's germline CDR1 is MNHEY and CDR2 SVGAGI. With 5 bases clipped from V and 6 bases from J, the junction kept 2 bases outside the gene matches. In DNA form, the CDR3 reads TGTGCCAGCAGTATGACTAGCGGGAGCAATGAGCAGTTCTTC. This sequence encodes CASSMTSGSNEQFF.

This clonotype has at least ten counts. This chain connects TRBV3-1 to TRBJ2-3; possibly TRBD2 for D (5 bases). The CDR3 has 16 amino acids. Trimming removed 2 bases from V and 3 bases from J, with 15 bases in between. The germline V gene has CDR1 LGHDT and CDR2 YNNKEL (reference sequence). The CDR3 region has the DNA TGTGCCAGCAGCCAACGTAGAGGGAGTGCGACAGATACGCAGTATTTT. It specifies CASSQRRGSATDTQYF.

This clonotype was detected many times. J is TRBJ2-3 and V is TRBV3-1; the D gene is possibly TRBD2 (5 bases). V was cut by 8 bases and J by 2 bases, with 11 bases left in between. Germline assignment: CDR1 LGHDT and CDR2 YNNKEL (reference sequence). This CDR3 has 13 amino acids. DNA of the CDR3: TGTGCCAGCGGAAGCGGCTACACAGATACGCAGTATTTT. Its protein is CASGSGYTDTQYF.

This clonotype was seen more than once but under ten times. The J gene is TRBJ1-1, the V gene TRBV20-1; TRBD1 aligns across 7 bases. After removal of 3 bases from V and 1 base from J, the junction contained 11 bases not matched to a gene. Germline V gene lookup returns CDR1 DFQATT and CDR2 SNEGSKA (reference sequence). The length of the CDR3 is 16 residues. The CDR3 bases are TGCAGTGCTAGGGCGCAGACAGGGAATTGGAACACTGAAGCTTTCTTT. It yields the protein CSARAQTGNWNTEAFF.

This clonotype was detected ten times or more. The chain uses TRBV25-1 and TRBJ2-7; 8 bases are shared with TRBD2. Germline V gene lookup returns CDR1 MGHDK and CDR2 SYGVNS. V gave up 6 bases and J gave up 3 bases; unmatched junction bases: 19. This CDR3 is 18 amino acids long. The CDR3, as DNA: TGTGCCAGCAGCGTGGGGAGGGGCCCGACTAGCGAGGTCTACGAGCAGTACTTC. Translating gives CASSVGRGPTSEVYEQYF.

This clonotype showed up many times. The J gene is TRBJ2-3, the V gene TRBV29-1, with D uncertain. The V gene lost 3 bases and the J gene lost 0 bases, with 10 bases spanning the gap. The germline gives CDR1 SQVTM, CDR2 ANQGSEA. This CDR3 contains 14 residues. CDR3 bases: TGCAGCGTTGAGGGTCGCGAGAGCACAGATACGCAGTATTTT. It codes for CSVEGRESTDTQYF.

This clonotype was recorded at least ten times. V gene TRBV29-1 combines with J gene TRBJ2-5, with TRBD1 identical over 7 bases. The V gene's germline CDR1 is SQVTM and CDR2 ANQGSEA. The CDR3 is 13 amino acids. J was trimmed by 4 bases and V by 7 bases; bases with no gene match: 9. The CDR3 sequence is CSAAPTGPETQYF. In DNA form, the CDR3 reads TGCAGCGCAGCACCGACAGGGCCAGAGACCCAGTACTTC.

This clonotype was counted at least ten times. The chain recombines TRBV7-8 with TRBJ2-5; 8 bases align to TRBD1. Germline V lookup: CDR1 SGHVS, CDR2 FQNEAQ. Trimming cost V 0 bases and J 5 bases; bases outside gene matches: 5. The CDR3 consists of 15 residues. CDR3 nucleotide sequence: TGTGCCAGCAGCTTAGCTTGGACAGGGCGTGAGACCCAGTACTTC. It is translated as CASSLAWTGRETQYF.

The chain employs TRBV7-8 and TRBJ2-1; 7 bases agree with TRBD2. Trimming at V came to 1 base and at J to 7 bases, leaving 7 bases not matched to a gene. The length of the CDR3 is 15 residues. Germline lookup yields CDR1 SGHVS and CDR2 FQNEAQ. The CDR3 nucleotides read TGTGCCAGCAGCTTAGAGGCGCGGGAGAGTAATGAGCAGTTCTTC. This gives the protein CASSLEARESNEQFF.

This clonotype was recorded many times. The genes are TRBV20-1 and TRBJ2-5; D not certain. This CDR3 region has 16 residues. The germline V gene has CDR1 DFQATT and CDR2 SNEGSKA (reference sequence). V was pared by 3 bases and J by 1 base, with 18 bases between. The CDR3 loop reads CSASSHPTVVQETQYF. CDR3 sequence (DNA): TGCAGTGCTAGTTCCCACCCTACAGTGGTCCAAGAGACCCAGTACTTC.

The sample holds many counts of this clonotype. This chain connects TRBV5-1 to TRBJ2-1, with 13 bases that match TRBD2. The ends lost 3 bases at V and 0 bases at J; junction bases unmatched: 6. Germline V gene sequence: CDR1 SGHRS, CDR2 YFSETQ. The CDR3 has 18 residues. The CDR3 protein is CASSSGLAGRSSYNEQFF. The CDR3 DNA reads as TGCGCCAGCAGCTCGGGACTAGCGGGGAGAAGCTCCTACAATGAGCAGTTCTTC.

V and J are TRBV2 and TRBJ1-1; the D is unclear. The V gene's germline CDR1 is SNHLY and CDR2 FYNNEI. The V gene lost 3 bases and the J gene lost 4 bases, with 9 bases spanning the gap. The CDR3 contains 13 residues. CDR3 loop: CASSDRPPTEAFF. In nucleotides, the CDR3 is TGTGCCAGCAGTGACAGGCCGCCCACTGAAGCTTTCTTT. Full variable domain (rest looked up from reference TRBV2 and TRBJ1-1): EPEVTQTPSHQVTQMGQEVILRCVPISNHLYFYWYRQILGQKVEFLVSFYNNEISEKSEIFDDQFSVERPDGSNFTLKIRSTKLEDSAMYFCASSDRPPTEAFFGQGTRLTVV.

With respect to this clonotype: A clone one base away is much larger, so this may be a read error. CDR3: CASTNPPRERYF. DNA for the CDR3: TGTGCCAGCACCAACCCCCCTAGGGAGCGGTACTTC. The chain couples TRBV6-6 to TRBJ2-7; TRBD2 is a possible D gene (5 bases). CDR3 length equals 12 residues. Germline CDR1 MNHNY, CDR2 SVGAGI (reference sequence).

This clonotype was observed many times. The V gene is TRBV6-5, the J gene TRBJ2-2; TRBD1 is a possible D gene (6 bases). CDR1 is MNHEY, CDR2 SVGAGI, per germline. Trimming cost V 8 bases and J 5 bases, with 18 bases left between them. CDR3 size: 15 residues. For the CDR3, the DNA is TGTGCCAGCGCGAGGGGATTGGGGGCGACCGGGGAGCTGTTTTTT. Amino acids: CASARGLGATGELFF.

This clonotype has ten or more counts. The genes are TRBV10-3 and TRBJ1-1, with 12 bases identical to TRBD1. The V segment lost 6 bases and the J segment 11 bases; nucleotides outside the gene matches: 10. The CDR3 runs to 14 residues. Germline V CDR1 and CDR2: ENHRY, SYGVKD. The CDR3 DNA is TGTGCCATCAGAGATCCGGGACAGGGGGCTGGGGCTTTCTTT. This gives the protein CAIRDPGQGAGAFF.